In its sample, the clone carrying this TCR beta chain was seen a few times. The target antigen is unknown. This entry belongs to a study of identical twins. Study-level findings and limits: Compared with models, monozygotic twins showed more out-of-frame TCR alpha sharing.

Each cDNA held unique molecular identifiers, and template switching gave it a universal primer site. TCRdb re-derived calls from the 5' RACE reads in MiXCR, one entry per CDR3 protein. There are 690,000 or so distinct CDR3 sequences in the sample; around 5.7% occur only once, and about 1.8% lies in the top ten. The CDR3 contains 14 residues. From germline, CDR1 is MDHEN and CDR2 SYDVKM. Trimming cost V 4 bases and J 3 bases, with 9 bases left between them. The chain couples TRBV28 to TRBJ1-4; TRBD1 might be the D (6 bases). The receptor's source is a man aged 18 to 30 in good health. The sample comprised naive T cells sorted from blood. The CDR3 sequence: CASSWTAPNEKLFF. The CDR3 DNA follows: TGTGCCAGCAGTTGGACAGCCCCTAATGAAAAACTGTTTTTT.